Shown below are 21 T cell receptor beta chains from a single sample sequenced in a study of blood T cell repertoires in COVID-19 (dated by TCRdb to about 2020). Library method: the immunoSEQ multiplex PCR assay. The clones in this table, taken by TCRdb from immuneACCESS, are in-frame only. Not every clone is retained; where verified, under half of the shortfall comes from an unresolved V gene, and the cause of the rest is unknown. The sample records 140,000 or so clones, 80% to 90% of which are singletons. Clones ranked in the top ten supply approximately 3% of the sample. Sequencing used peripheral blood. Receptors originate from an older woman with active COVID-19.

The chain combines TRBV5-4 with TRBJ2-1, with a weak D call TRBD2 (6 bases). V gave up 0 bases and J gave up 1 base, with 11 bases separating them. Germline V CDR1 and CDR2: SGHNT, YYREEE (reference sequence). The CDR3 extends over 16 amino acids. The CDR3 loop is CASSLGLAPSYNEQFF. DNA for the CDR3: TGTGCCAGCAGCTTGGGTCTAGCGCCGTCCTACAATGAGCAGTTCTTC. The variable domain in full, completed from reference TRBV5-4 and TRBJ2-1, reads ETGVTQSPTHLIKTRGQQVTLRCSSQSGHNTVSWYQQALGQGPQFIFQYYREEENGRGNFPPRFSGLQFPNYSSELNVNALELDDSALYLCASSLGLAPSYNEQFFGPGTRLTVL.

CDR3 DNA: TGTGCCAGCAGCTTAGCCGGGAGGGCGTTCTTC. This codes for CASSLAGRAFF. The chain combines TRBV7-9 with TRBJ2-1, with 8 bases identical to TRBD2. The germline V gene encodes CDR1 SEHNR and CDR2 FQNEAQ (reference sequence). The CDR3 runs 11 residues. The J segment lost 15 bases and the V segment lost 0 bases, leaving 1 base of the junction unmatched.

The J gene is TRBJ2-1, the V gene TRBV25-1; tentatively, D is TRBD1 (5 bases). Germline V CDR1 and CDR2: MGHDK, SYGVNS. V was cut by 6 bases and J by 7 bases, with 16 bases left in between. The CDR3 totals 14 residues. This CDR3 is CASRGGITGNEQFF. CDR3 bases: TGTGCCAGCAGGGGCGGAATTACAGGAAATGAGCAGTTCTTC.

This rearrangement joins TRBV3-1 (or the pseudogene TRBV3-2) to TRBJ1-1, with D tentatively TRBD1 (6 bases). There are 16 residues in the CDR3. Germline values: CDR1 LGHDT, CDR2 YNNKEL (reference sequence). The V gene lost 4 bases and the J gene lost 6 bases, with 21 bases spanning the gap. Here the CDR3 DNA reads TGTGCCAGCAGCCCGGGGGACGCGGGGGGCCTCGCTGAAGCTTTCTTT. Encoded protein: CASSPGDAGGLAEAFF.

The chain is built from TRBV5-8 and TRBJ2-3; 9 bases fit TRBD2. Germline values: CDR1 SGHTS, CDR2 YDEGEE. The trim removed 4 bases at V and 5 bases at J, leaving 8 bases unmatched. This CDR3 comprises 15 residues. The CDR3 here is CASSLTLAGLDTQYF. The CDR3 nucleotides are TGTGCCAGCAGCCTAACCCTAGCGGGATTAGATACGCAGTATTTT. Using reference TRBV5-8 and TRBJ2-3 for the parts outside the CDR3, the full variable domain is EAGVTQSPTHLIKTRGQQATLRCSPISGHTSVYWYQQALGLGLQFLLWYDEGEERNRGNFPPRFSGRQFPNYSSELNVNALELEDSALYLCASSLTLAGLDTQYFGPGTRLTVL.

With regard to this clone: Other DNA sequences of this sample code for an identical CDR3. The CDR3 sequence: CASSLGTRTGGNEKLFF. The CDR3 DNA sequence: TGTGCCAGCAGCTTGGGGACCCGGACAGGGGGGAATGAAAAACTGTTTTTT. V is TRBV5-5 and J is TRBJ1-4; 10 nucleotides line up with TRBD1. The CDR3 has 17 amino acids. V shed 0 bases and J 5 bases; nucleotides not matched to a gene: 7. From germline, CDR1 is SGHKS and CDR2 YYEKEE (reference sequence).

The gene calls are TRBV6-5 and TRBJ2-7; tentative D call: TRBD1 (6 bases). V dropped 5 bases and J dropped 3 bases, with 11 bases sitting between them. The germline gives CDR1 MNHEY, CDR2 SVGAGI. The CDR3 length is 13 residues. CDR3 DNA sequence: TGTGCCAGCAGTCAGGGGCCCCTCTACGAGCAGTACTTC. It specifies CASSQGPLYEQYF.

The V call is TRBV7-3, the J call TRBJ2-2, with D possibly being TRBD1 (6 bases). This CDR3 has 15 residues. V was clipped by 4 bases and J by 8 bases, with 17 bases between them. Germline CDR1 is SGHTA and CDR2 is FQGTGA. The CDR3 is CASSSLTGYTGELFF. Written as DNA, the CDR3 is TGTGCCAGCAGCTCGCTTACAGGGTATACGGGGGAGCTGTTTTTT.

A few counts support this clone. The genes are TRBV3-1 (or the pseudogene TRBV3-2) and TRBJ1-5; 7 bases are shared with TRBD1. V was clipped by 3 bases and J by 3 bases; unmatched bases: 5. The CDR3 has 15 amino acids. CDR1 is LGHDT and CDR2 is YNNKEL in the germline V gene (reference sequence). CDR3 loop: CASSHRGSINQPQHF. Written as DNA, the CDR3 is TGTGCCAGCAGCCACAGGGGGAGTATCAATCAGCCCCAGCATTTT.

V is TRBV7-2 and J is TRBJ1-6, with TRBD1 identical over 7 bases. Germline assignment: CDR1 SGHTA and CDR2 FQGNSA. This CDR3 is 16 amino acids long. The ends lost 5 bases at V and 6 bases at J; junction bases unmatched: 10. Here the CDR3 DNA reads TGTGCCAGCAGCCCCAGACAGGGTAGAACTAATTCACCCCTCCACTTT. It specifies CASSPRQGRTNSPLHF. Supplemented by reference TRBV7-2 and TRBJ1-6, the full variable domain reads GAGVSQSPSNKVTEKGKDVELRCDPISGHTALYWYRQSLGQGLEFLIYFQGNSAPDKSGLPSDRFSAERTGGSVSTLTIQRTQQEDSAVYLCASSPRQGRTNSPLHFGNGTRLTVT.

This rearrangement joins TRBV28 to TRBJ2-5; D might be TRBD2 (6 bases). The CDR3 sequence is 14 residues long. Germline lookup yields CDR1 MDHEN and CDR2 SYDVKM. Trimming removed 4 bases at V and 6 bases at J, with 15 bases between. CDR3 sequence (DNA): TGTGCCAGCAGTTACGACCCGGGGGTAAAGACCCAGTACTTC. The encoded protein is CASSYDPGVKTQYF.

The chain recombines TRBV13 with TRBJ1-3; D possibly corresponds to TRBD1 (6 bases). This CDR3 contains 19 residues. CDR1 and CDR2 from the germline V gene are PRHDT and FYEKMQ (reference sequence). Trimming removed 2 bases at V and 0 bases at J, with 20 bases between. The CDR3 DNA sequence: TGTGCCAGCAGCTTACTTTCCCACAGGGCAGGGAGCTCTGGAAACACCATATATTTT. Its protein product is CASSLLSHRAGSSGNTIYF.

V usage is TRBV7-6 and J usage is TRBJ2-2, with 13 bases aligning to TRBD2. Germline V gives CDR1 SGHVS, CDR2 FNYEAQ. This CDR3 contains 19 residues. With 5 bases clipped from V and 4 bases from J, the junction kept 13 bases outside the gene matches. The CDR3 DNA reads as TGTGCCAGCAGCCACACTAGCGGGAGGGATACCCATCCCACCGGGGAGCTGTTTTTT. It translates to CASSHTSGRDTHPTGELFF.

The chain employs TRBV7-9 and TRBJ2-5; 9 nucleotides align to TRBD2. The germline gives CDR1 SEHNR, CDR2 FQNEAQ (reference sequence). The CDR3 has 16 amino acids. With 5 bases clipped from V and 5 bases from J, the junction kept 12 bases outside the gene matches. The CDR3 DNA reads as TGTGCCAGCAGCCGAGGGTTGGTAGCGGGAGATGAGACCCAGTACTTC. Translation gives CASSRGLVAGDETQYF.

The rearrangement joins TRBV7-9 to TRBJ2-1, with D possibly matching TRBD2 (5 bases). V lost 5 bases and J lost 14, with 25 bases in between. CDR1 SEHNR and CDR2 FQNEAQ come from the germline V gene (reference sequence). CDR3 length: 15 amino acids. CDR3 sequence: CASSQSAGDLGREFF. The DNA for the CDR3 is TGTGCCAGCAGCCAGTCGGCGGGCGACCTGGGTAGGGAGTTCTTC.

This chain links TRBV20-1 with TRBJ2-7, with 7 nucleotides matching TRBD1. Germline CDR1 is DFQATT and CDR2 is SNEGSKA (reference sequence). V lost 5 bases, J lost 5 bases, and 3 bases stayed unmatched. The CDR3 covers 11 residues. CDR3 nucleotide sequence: TGCAGTGCTCGACAGGGAGACGAGCAGTACTTC. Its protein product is CSARQGDEQYF.

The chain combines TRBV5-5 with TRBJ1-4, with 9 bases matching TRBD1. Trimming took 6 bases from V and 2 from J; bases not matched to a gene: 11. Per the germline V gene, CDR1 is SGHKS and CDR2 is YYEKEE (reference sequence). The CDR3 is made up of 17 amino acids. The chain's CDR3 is CASTRLGQGATNEKLFF. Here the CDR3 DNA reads TGTGCCAGCACCCGTTTGGGACAGGGTGCGACTAATGAAAAACTGTTTTTT. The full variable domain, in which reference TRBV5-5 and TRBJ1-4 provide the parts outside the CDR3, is DAGVTQSPTHLIKTRGQQVTLRCSPISGHKSVSWYQQVLGQGPQFIFQYYEKEERGRGNFPDRFSARQFPNYSSELNVNALLLGDSALYLCASTRLGQGATNEKLFFGSGTQLSVL.

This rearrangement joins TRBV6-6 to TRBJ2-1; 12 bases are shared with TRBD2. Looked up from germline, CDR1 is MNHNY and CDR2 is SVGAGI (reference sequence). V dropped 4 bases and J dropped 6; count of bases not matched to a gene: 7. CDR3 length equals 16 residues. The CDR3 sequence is CASSSQLAGGGNEQFF. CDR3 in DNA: TGTGCCAGCAGTTCACAACTAGCGGGAGGTGGCAATGAGCAGTTCTTC.

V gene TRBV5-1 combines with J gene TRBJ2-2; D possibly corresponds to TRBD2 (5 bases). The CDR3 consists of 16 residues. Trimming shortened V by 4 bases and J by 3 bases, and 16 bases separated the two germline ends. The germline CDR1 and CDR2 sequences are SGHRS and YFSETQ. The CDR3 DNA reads TGCGCCAGCAGCGCTCTCGGGGATTTGGACACCGGGGAGCTGTTTTTT. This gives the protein CASSALGDLDTGELFF.

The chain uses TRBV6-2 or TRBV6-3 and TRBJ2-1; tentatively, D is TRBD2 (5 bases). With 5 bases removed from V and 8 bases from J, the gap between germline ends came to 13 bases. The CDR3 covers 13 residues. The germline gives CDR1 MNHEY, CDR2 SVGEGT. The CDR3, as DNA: TGTGCCAGCAGTCGTCAACTAGTCGATGAGCAGTTCTTC. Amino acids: CASSRQLVDEQFF.

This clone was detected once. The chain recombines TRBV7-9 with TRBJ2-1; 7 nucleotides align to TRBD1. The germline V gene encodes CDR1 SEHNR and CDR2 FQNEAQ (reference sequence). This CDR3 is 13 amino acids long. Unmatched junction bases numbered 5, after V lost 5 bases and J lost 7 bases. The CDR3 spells CASSAPRGNEQFF. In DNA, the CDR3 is TGTGCCAGCAGCGCTCCCAGGGGGAATGAGCAGTTCTTC.